The next 17 T cell receptor beta chains were all read from a single sample in a study of blood T cell repertoires in COVID-19. Produced via immunoSEQ multiplex PCR; TCRdb's table is partial and in-frame only. The table has 110,000 to 150,000 clones, around 80% seen once. Input material: peripheral blood. Source of these receptors: a man aged 65-85 years who had recovered from COVID-19.

The V gene is TRBV9, the J gene TRBJ2-3; D is possibly TRBD2 (7 bases). CDR3 size: 15 residues. V was cut by 7 bases and J by 2 bases, with 17 bases left in between. The germline V gene has CDR1 SGDLS and CDR2 YYNGEE. CDR3 sequence reads: CASGRFGGHTDTQYF. The CDR3 region has the DNA TGTGCCAGCGGGAGATTCGGGGGGCACACAGATACGCAGTATTTT.

The V call is TRBV20-1, the J call TRBJ1-2; TRBD1 might be the D (5 bases). This CDR3 region has 11 residues. V lost 8 bases, J lost 4 bases, and 11 bases lay in between. Germline V gives CDR1 DFQATT, CDR2 SNEGSKA (reference sequence). DNA of the CDR3: TGCAGTACCAGGGATGTCTATGGCTACACCTTC. Amino acids: CSTRDVYGYTF.

This chain uses TRBV7-3 with TRBJ2-5, with 7 bases that match TRBD1. Trimming at V came to 5 bases and at J to 3 bases, leaving 6 bases not matched to a gene. CDR3 length equals 14 residues. Germline V CDR1 and CDR2: SGHTA, FQGTGA. The CDR3 loop reads CASSSTGTEETQYF. The CDR3 DNA is TGTGCCAGCAGCAGCACCGGGACAGAAGAGACCCAGTACTTC.

The sample holds one count of this clone. The chain combines TRBV2 with TRBJ2-7; TRBD2 agrees at 7 bases. This CDR3 spans 12 amino acids. The ends lost 8 bases at V and 5 bases at J; junction bases unmatched: 6. Germline V gene lookup returns CDR1 SNHLY and CDR2 FYNNEI. CDR3: CASWQGGDEQYF. As DNA, the CDR3 is TGTGCCAGCTGGCAGGGAGGGGACGAGCAGTACTTC. Looking up the rest from reference TRBV2 and TRBJ2-7 gives the full variable domain: EPEVTQTPSHQVTQMGQEVILRCVPISNHLYFYWYRQILGQKVEFLVSFYNNEISEKSEIFDDQFSVERPDGSNFTLKIRSTKLEDSAMYFCASWQGGDEQYFGPGTRLTVT.

For this clone: Other nucleotide sequences from this sample produce the same CDR3. This chain uses TRBV27 with TRBJ1-2; D ambiguous. The CDR3 spans 14 residues. The V and J ends lost 5 bases and 5 bases respectively, with 15 bases between them. CDR1 and CDR2 (germline): MNHEY, SMNVEV (reference sequence). The CDR3 DNA follows: TGTGCCAGCAGTAGAGGCGGATTACCTTATGGCTACACCTTC. Its translation: CASSRGGLPYGYTF.

A few counts support this clone. This chain connects TRBV2 to TRBJ2-7; 14 bases fit TRBD2. The trim removed 6 bases at V and 3 bases at J, leaving 1 base unmatched. CDR1 is SNHLY and CDR2 is FYNNEI in the germline V gene. The CDR3 runs to 14 residues. The CDR3 is CASSGLAGGYEQYF. CDR3 nucleotide sequence: TGTGCCAGCAGCGGACTAGCGGGAGGCTACGAGCAGTACTTC. The entire variable domain, with the rest obtained from reference TRBV2 and TRBJ2-7, is as follows: EPEVTQTPSHQVTQMGQEVILRCVPISNHLYFYWYRQILGQKVEFLVSFYNNEISEKSEIFDDQFSVERPDGSNFTLKIRSTKLEDSAMYFCASSGLAGGYEQYFGPGTRLTVT.

This chain uses TRBV5-1 with TRBJ1-1; D gene ambiguous. CDR1 is SGHRS and CDR2 is YFSETQ in the germline V gene. V lost 3 bases and J lost 8, with 17 bases in between. This CDR3 spans 14 amino acids. CDR3 in DNA: TGCGCCAGCAGCTCCCGTGGAGGGATTCCGGAAGCTTTCTTT. Translating gives CASSSRGGIPEAFF.

The gene calls are TRBV6-5 and TRBJ1-1; D not certain. Trimming took off 10 bases at V and 0 bases at J, with 12 bases between the two ends. The CDR3 covers 13 residues. Germline V gene sequence: CDR1 MNHEY, CDR2 SVGAGI. As DNA, the CDR3 is TGTGCCACCGAGGGTCGGATGAACACTGAAGCTTTCTTT. Translating gives CATEGRMNTEAFF.

The chain carries TRBV6-5 and TRBJ1-1, with TRBD1 matching 8 bases. There are 13 residues in the CDR3. Losses at the gene ends were 6 bases for V and 4 bases for J; bases not matched to a gene: 4. Germline V gives CDR1 MNHEY, CDR2 SVGAGI. The CDR3 nucleotides read TGTGCCAGCAGGGGGACAGGTACCACTGAAGCTTTCTTT. It yields the protein CASRGTGTTEAFF.

The chain links TRBV18 to TRBJ2-5; the match to TRBD2 covers 8 bases. The V segment lost 3 bases and the J segment 0 bases; nucleotides outside the gene matches: 18. This CDR3 is 20 amino acids long. Per the germline V gene, CDR1 is KGHSH and CDR2 is LQKENI. In nucleotides, the CDR3 is TGTGCCAGCTCACCCTTTTTCGCGGGAGGTCGGGCTCATCACCAAGAGACCCAGTACTTC. Its translation is CASSPFFAGGRAHHQETQYF.

The CDR3 coding sequence is TGTGCCAGCAGCTTAGACCGGGACAGGGGGGCTTTCTTT. Encoded protein: CASSLDRDRGAFF. The chain employs TRBV11-2 and TRBJ1-1; TRBD1 agrees at 11 bases. Trimming removed 0 bases from V and 11 bases from J; junction bases left unmatched: 2. The CDR3 is 13 residues long. CDR1 and CDR2 from the germline V gene are SGHAT and FQNNGV.

V is TRBV6-2 or TRBV6-3 and J is TRBJ2-7; TRBD2 agrees at 7 bases. From germline, CDR1 is MNHEY and CDR2 SVGEGT. Trimming removed 6 bases from V and 6 bases from J; junction bases left unmatched: 11. The CDR3 length is 14 residues. The CDR3 DNA reads as TGTGCCAGCAGCTTTAGCGGGCTTGGTAGCGAGCAGTACTTC. Translated: CASSFSGLGSEQYF.

The genes are TRBV19 and TRBJ1-5; TRBD1 matches at 8 bases. The length of the CDR3 is 15 residues. Germline CDR1 is LNHDA and CDR2 is SQIVND (reference sequence). V trimming: 6 bases; J trimming: 7 bases; junction bases outside the gene matches: 11. This CDR3 reads CASSTQGAHRQPQHF. CDR3 DNA sequence: TGTGCCAGTAGCACCCAGGGGGCGCATCGGCAGCCCCAGCATTTT.

This chain uses TRBV19 with TRBJ2-3, with TRBD2 as a possible D gene (5 bases). Looked up from germline, CDR1 is LNHDA and CDR2 is SQIVND (reference sequence). V was pared by 7 bases and J by 0 bases, with 11 bases between. The CDR3 is 14 amino acids. The CDR3 DNA reads TGTGCCAGTACAGTCACGGGGAGCACAGATACGCAGTATTTT. The encoded protein is CASTVTGSTDTQYF.

The rearrangement links TRBV19 to TRBJ2-1; 9 nucleotides match TRBD2. The CDR3 is 16 residues long. V dropped 6 bases and J dropped 2; count of bases not matched to a gene: 8. Germline CDR1 reads LNHDA; CDR2 reads SQIVND (reference sequence). CDR3 DNA sequence: TGTGCCAGTAGAGAGCTAGCGGGACGGACCTACAATGAGCAGTTCTTC. Amino acid sequence: CASRELAGRTYNEQFF.

V gene TRBV27 combines with J gene TRBJ1-1; TRBD1 aligns across 8 bases. The CDR3 has 15 residues. The V and J ends lost 2 bases and 5 bases, in that order; junction bases with no gene match: 7. In germline, CDR1 is MNHEY, CDR2 SMNVEV (reference sequence). CDR3 loop: CASSLGAGGRTEAFF. CDR3 nucleotides: TGTGCCAGCAGTTTAGGGGCAGGGGGCCGGACTGAAGCTTTCTTT.

The chain uses TRBV30 and TRBJ2-2; D uncertain. V dropped 3 bases and J dropped 7 bases, with 9 bases sitting between them. CDR3 length: 12 amino acids. Per germline, CDR1 GTSNPN and CDR2 SVGIG (reference sequence). CDR3: CAWSNSGGELFF. The DNA for the CDR3 is TGTGCCTGGAGCAACAGTGGCGGGGAGCTGTTTTTT.